This T cell receptor beta chain comes out of a study of CD4 T cells in relation to SARS-CoV-2 and coronaviruses. The unexposed donors gave CD4+ T cells in about 2010-2019, prior to COVID-19. Uncultured naive and memory CD4+ T cells supplied DNA for deep TCR-beta sequencing. Assay used: immunoSEQ multiplex PCR; TCRdb lists only in-frame clones, some missing. The sample lists tens of thousands of clones; 90% to 95% were seen once. This TCR was sampled from a human donor in good health. Material: naive CD4+ T cells from PBMCs. The subset here: naive CD4+ T cells isolated by negative enrichment.

CDR3: CASRRDRGLYNEQFF. For the CDR3, the DNA is TGTGCCAGCAGGAGAGACAGGGGCCTCTACAATGAGCAGTTCTTC. The chain links TRBV7-2 to TRBJ2-1; 8 nucleotides match TRBD1. J gave up 3 bases and V 6 bases, and 7 bases lay outside the gene matches. Germline assignment: CDR1 SGHTA and CDR2 FQGNSA. The CDR3 is 15 amino acids.